This entry lists 8 T cell receptor beta chains sequenced from one sample in a study of monozygotic twins with inflammatory bowel disease (dated by TCRdb to between 2018 and 2021). The method behind the library was 5' RACE. Sequencing was carried out with an Illumina HiSeq 2500. The reads went through TCRdb reprocessing, and each CDR3 protein sequence gets one entry with no DNA. Per the sample table, the count is about 170,000 distinct CDR3 sequences. The ten largest clones take up over 2.5% of the sample. Sequencing was carried out using blood. The receptors here all came from a human donor with ulcerative colitis or Crohn's disease, or a healthy co-twin of an affected twin (not recorded which).

The rearrangement joins TRBV20-1 to TRBJ2-4; as DNA is missing, the TRBD1 call by TCRdb cannot be tested. The CDR3 is made up of 11 amino acids. The germline CDR1 and CDR2 sequences are DFQATT and SNEGSKA (reference sequence). The CDR3: CSGDIGDIQYF.

The CDR3 spells CASSVKGANVLTF. The chain couples TRBV2 to TRBJ2-6. CDR3 length: 13 residues. Germline-derived CDR1 and CDR2 are SNHLY and FYNNEI.

The chain joins TRBV27 to TRBJ2-2; TCRdb proposes TRBD1, but this gene call is untestable without DNA. CDR3 length: 17 residues. The V gene's germline CDR1 is MNHEY and CDR2 SMNVEV (reference sequence). The CDR3 is CASSRVQGASNTGELFF.

The V call is TRBV5-1, the J call TRBJ1-4. The CDR3 has 13 residues. CDR1 and CDR2 from the germline V gene are SGHRS and YFSETQ. The CDR3 sequence: CASSLGENEKLFF.

The chain is built from TRBV24-1 and TRBJ2-7. CDR1 is KGHDR and CDR2 is SFDVKD in the germline V gene. The CDR3 contains 13 residues. The chain's CDR3 is CATSDSTTYEQYF.

The CDR3 reads CATRDSSYNEQFF. This sequence joins TRBV24-1 and TRBJ2-1; the D call of TRBD1 rests on TCRdb alone, since no DNA is present to check it. The CDR3 spans 13 residues. The germline V gene encodes CDR1 KGHDR and CDR2 SFDVKD.

The V and J genes are TRBV5-4 and TRBJ2-3. The CDR3 is 13 residues long. In germline, CDR1 is SGHNT, CDR2 YYREEE (reference sequence). The CDR3 here is CASSSGLTDTQYF. Supplemented by reference TRBV5-4 and TRBJ2-3, the full variable domain reads ETGVTQSPTHLIKTRGQQVTLRCSSQSGHNTVSWYQQALGQGPQFIFQYYREEENGRGNFPPRFSGLQFPNYSSELNVNALELDDSALYLCASSSGLTDTQYFGPGTRLTVL.

The rearrangement joins TRBV3-1 to TRBJ1-2; absent DNA, TCRdb's TRBD1 call cannot be checked. Germline CDR1 reads LGHDT; CDR2 reads YNNKEL (reference sequence). This CDR3 has 13 amino acids. The CDR3 spells CASRRTAKGGYTF.